The 8 T cell receptor beta chains reported below all come from one sample, sequenced in a study of T cell responses to AZD1222 COVID-19 vaccine. Data came from immunoSEQ multiplex PCR; TCRdb stores just in-frame clones and leaves some out. The sample lists 90,000 to 120,000 clones; approximately 87% were seen once. The sample in question was peripheral blood, obtained on day 0 of AZD1222 vaccination. The receptors were gathered from an adult in good health.

The rearrangement joins TRBV19 to TRBJ2-7; D is perhaps TRBD1 (6 bases). V was trimmed by 3 bases and J by 4 bases, leaving 13 bases between them. Germline assignment: CDR1 LNHDA and CDR2 SQIVND (reference sequence). There are 14 residues in the CDR3. DNA for the CDR3: TGTGCCAGTAGTATTGGTCAGGGGAGATACGAGCAGTACTTC. Translating gives CASSIGQGRYEQYF.

The V gene is TRBV10-2, the J gene TRBJ1-3; possibly TRBD1 for D (5 bases). CDR3 size: 14 residues. V was trimmed by 5 bases and J by 3 bases, leaving 11 bases between them. Germline V gene lookup returns CDR1 WSHSY and CDR2 SAAADI. The CDR3 sequence: CASSRGLDGNTIYF. The CDR3 DNA reads TGCGCCAGCAGTCGGGGCCTCGATGGAAACACCATATATTTT.

The chain joins TRBV11-1 to TRBJ2-1, with 8 bases fitting TRBD1. Losses at the gene ends were 6 bases for V and 0 bases for J; bases not matched to a gene: 7. The CDR3 contains 16 residues. Germline loops: CDR1 SGHAT, CDR2 FQDESV (reference sequence). The CDR3 nucleotides are TGTGCCAGCAGAAGCCGACAGGGGAGCTCCTACAATGAGCAGTTCTTC. Amino acid sequence: CASRSRQGSSYNEQFF.

The genes are TRBV5-1 and TRBJ1-6, with D possibly TRBD1 on 5 matching bases. The CDR3 runs 18 residues. In germline, CDR1 is SGHRS, CDR2 YFSETQ. Deletions cut 0 bases from V and 0 bases from J, with 13 bases between. In nucleotides, the CDR3 is TGCGCCAGCAGCTTGGGGGGACTTTGGAGCTCCTATAATTCACCCCTCCACTTT. It translates to CASSLGGLWSSYNSPLHF.

This rearrangement joins TRBV2 to TRBJ2-7; 8 bases align to TRBD1. Germline trimming cut 1 base from V and 2 bases from J; bases unmatched to any gene: 7. Looked up from germline, CDR1 is SNHLY and CDR2 is FYNNEI. The CDR3 totals 16 residues. In DNA form, the CDR3 reads TGTGCCAGCAGTGAAGGGGGGACAGGCGCGACCTACGAGCAGTACTTC. Protein sequence: CASSEGGTGATYEQYF.

This rearrangement joins TRBV6-2 or TRBV6-3 to TRBJ2-1; D is perhaps TRBD2 (6 bases). This CDR3 region has 15 residues. CDR1 and CDR2 (germline): MNHEY, SVGEGT. V gave up 0 bases and J gave up 6 bases, with 12 bases separating them. CDR3 DNA sequence: TGTGCCAGCAGTTACTCGCTAGCGCGGATCAATGAGCAGTTCTTC. It codes for CASSYSLARINEQFF.

A single count supports this clone. The chain uses TRBV5-5 and TRBJ1-5; D remains ambiguous. The germline V gene has CDR1 SGHKS and CDR2 YYEKEE (reference sequence). The CDR3 runs to 15 residues. The ends were cut back, 0 bases at V and 2 bases at J, with 9 bases in the middle. The CDR3 reads CASSLEVGGNQPQHF. In DNA form, the CDR3 reads TGTGCCAGCAGCTTGGAAGTAGGTGGCAATCAGCCCCAGCATTTT.

The rearrangement joins TRBV6-5 to TRBJ2-7; no definite D call. The CDR3 is made up of 12 amino acids. Trimming took 8 bases from V and 3 from J, leaving 11 bases between them. Germline V gene data show CDR1 as MNHEY and CDR2 as SVGAGI. CDR3: CASAYTGYEQYF. The CDR3 coding sequence is TGTGCCAGCGCCTACACCGGCTACGAGCAGTACTTC.